This TCR beta chain was captured by sequencing in a study of tumor-infiltrating lymphocytes in primary liver carcinoma. General study points: Tumor samples exhibited a significantly greater top-250-clone fraction than blood samples (p = 0.039). Whereas tumor region pairs overlapped more, tumor-adjacent and tumor-blood pairs overlapped less.

The CDR3 covers 17 residues. With V trimmed by 0 bases and J by 2 bases, 5 bases remained unmatched. Germline CDR1 and CDR2: MNHEY and SVGAGI. It was unsorted whole blood that yielded blood RNA, and germline DNA was also extracted. This clonotype was counted at least ten times. Its antigen is undetermined. Production of TCR beta cDNA used around 500 ng total RNA together with a constant-region primer. Three nested multiplex PCR rounds, a slightly modified ARM-PCR, produced the libraries for TCR beta. TRBV1-TRBV30 forward primers paired with a C-beta reverse primer were used in the first two PCR rounds, which ran roughly 10 cycles each. TCRdb re-derived calls from the multiplex PCR reads in MiXCR, one entry per CDR3 protein. This table holds around 330,000 distinct CDR3 sequences, approximately 60% found once.

V and J are TRBV6-5 and TRBJ2-3; 10 bases are shared with TRBD2. This TCR came from a man between 35 and 55 years old with primary liver carcinoma and hepatitis B virus infection. Sequenced input: peripheral blood. The CDR3 reads CASSYSWTSGITDTQYF. In DNA form, the CDR3 reads TGTGCCAGCAGTTACTCTTGGACTAGCGGAATCACAGATACGCAGTATTTT.